This T cell receptor (beta chain) was recorded in a study of technical replicates of blood from a few donors. In its sample, this clone was seen once. Libraries were prepared by immunoSEQ multiplex PCR; TCRdb keeps only in-frame clonotypes and omits some of them. Of about 70,000 clones in the sample, 95% were seen once. V lost 5 bases and J lost 5; bases outside the gene matches: 14. The CDR3 extends over 16 amino acids. Germline loops: CDR1 LNHDA, CDR2 SQIVND (reference sequence). The TCR comes from a human donor in good health. The sample consisted of T cells isolated from PBMCs. V and J are TRBV19 and TRBJ2-5; 7 bases align to TRBD1. CDR3 coding DNA: TGTGCCAGTAGTCCCCCCGGACAGGTTCTCAGGGAGACCCAGTACTTC. Translated, it gives CASSPPGQVLRETQYF.